The 2 T cell receptor beta chains below all came from one sample that was sequenced in a study of OX40 agonist ivuxolimab in advanced cancers. Using immunoSEQ multiplex PCR, the repertoire was profiled, and TCRdb retains in-frame clones only, with some absent. This table holds about 78,000 clones, approximately 90% found once. Source: CD4+ or CD8+ T cells sorted from blood, taken in a trial of the OX40 agonist ivuxolimab. The origin of the receptors is an adult with an advanced solid tumor such as melanoma, head and neck, liver or kidney cancer.

The chain joins TRBV2 to TRBJ2-7; possibly TRBD1 for D (5 bases). V lost 6 bases to trimming and J lost 7 bases, with 13 bases between them. The CDR3 contains 12 residues. Germline V gene lookup returns CDR1 SNHLY and CDR2 FYNNEI. CDR3: CASSSQGVEQYF. CDR3 coding DNA: TGTGCCAGCAGCTCCCAGGGTGTGGAGCAGTACTTC.

J is TRBJ2-6 and V is TRBV7-9, with D tentatively TRBD1 (6 bases). In germline, CDR1 is SEHNR, CDR2 FQNEAQ (reference sequence). Trimming took off 5 bases at V and 0 bases at J, with 14 bases between the two ends. The CDR3 sequence is 17 residues long. The CDR3 sequence: CASSLMGALSGANVLTF. The CDR3 nucleotides read TGTGCCAGCAGCCTAATGGGGGCGCTCTCTGGGGCCAACGTCCTGACTTTC.